This T cell receptor beta chain was observed in a study of shared clonotypes between healthy human individuals (dated by TCRdb to 2018 to 2021). At the level of the whole study: A couple of women and a few men aged 18 to 49 years were included in the cohort. To increase sequencing depth and limit assay-specific biases, different laboratories used diverse techniques to prepare libraries and sequence TCR repertoires. To estimate repertoire size and how much clonotype sharing occurs between individuals, the study deeply sequenced the blood TCR repertoires of several healthy adults. Per donor, three plates each were used for CD4 naive and CD4 memory, two for CD8 naive, and one for CD8 memory. Each donor's leukapheresis produced roughly between about 0.9 and 9.5 billion PBMCs. The paper's findings and limits, for the study overall: Incomplete sequencing was indicated by rarefaction of sorted-subset datasets, despite the large sequencing depth. Based on pairwise subsampling, the degree of clonotype sharing among donors was expected to be affected by sequencing depth. Estimated clonotype richness was generally larger for naive than for memory subsets. The genetic and exposure-history diversity represented was limited by the small number of donors. Compared with non-shared clonotypes, the clonotypes found in all four sorted-subset donors had higher generation probabilities. Sampling was restricted to blood, and TCR repertoires in tissue are likely to differ from TCR repertoires in blood. Across a handful of donors, about 4.5% of naive CD4, 3% to 3.5% of naive CD8, roughly 2.2% of memory CD4, and roughly 0.41% of memory CD8 clonotypes were shared.

Donors were healthy HIV-negative adults with no recently reported acute infections or vaccinations. Every donor was a Caucasian adult residing in Nashville, Tennessee, USA. CD4+ T cells were enriched through magnetic negative selection, after which naive cells were positively selected on CD45RA and the remaining negative fraction served as the memory subset. Blood was obtained by leukapheresis, after which PBMCs were separated by Ficoll-Histopaque density gradient centrifugation and cryopreserved in liquid nitrogen vapor phase. Analytical flow cytometry was used to check the purity and quantity of each magnetically sorted T cell population. Genomic DNA was isolated from each sorted fraction and quantified by UV absorbance on a Nanodrop 2000c. V is clipped by 7 bases and J by 3 bases, and the sequence between their germline boundaries is 13 bases long. Looking up the germline V gene yields CDR1 MNHEY and CDR2 SVGAGI. From the cysteine through the phenylalanine, the CDR3 covers 13 amino acids. Only CDR3 DNA remains: 39 bases, in frame from the first base.

TCR CDR3 regions were amplified from genomic DNA by multiplex PCR using the deep immunoSEQ assay. Extracted genomic DNA from each cell subset was spread evenly across all wells of several immunoSEQ 96-well plates, with each plate serving as a replicate. For sorted subsets, each replicate PCR was loaded with roughly 200 ng genomic DNA, equivalent to 30,000 or so T cell genomes. Purified libraries were quantified with a Qubit 3.0 fluorometer, sized on a Bioanalyzer 2100, and re-quantified with the KAPA Library Quantification kit. Every immunoSEQ 96-well plate was sequenced on a separate single-read 150-cycle Illumina NextSeq 550 flow cell. From the authors' description of their analysis: Because only junctional sequences without quality scores were contained in the immunoSEQ output, filtering matching that applied to full-length reads could not be performed. To assign V/J genes and CDR3, sequences were annotated using PyIR, a Python wrapper for IgBLAST v1.9, with IMGT germline references. Reads were filtered out if the reads had weak V/J assignments (E-value above 1e-6), no CDR3, stop codons, out-of-frame junctions, or ambiguous translated residues. V3J clonotypes were defined by identical inferred V gene, J gene, and CDR3 amino acid sequence. Percentage overlap between repertoires was calculated by dividing the number of shared unique clonotypes by the size of the smaller repertoire. Repertoire richness was assessed with RTK rarefaction, the Chao1 estimator, and Recon v2.1 estimates of unobserved clonotypes. OLGA was used to compute generation probabilities for all TCRbeta clonotypes that the gDNA method yielded from a handful of donors. TCRdb took over this immuneACCESS table, retaining in-frame rearrangements with V and J assigned. Such tables are incomplete; in checked studies, under half of the missing clones stem from an unresolved V gene, and the remainder is unexplained. From that table come the V and J calls and clone size; the DNA was used to work out D and trimming. The sample profile shows under 750,000 clones; just under 75% of them were found once. 1.8% of the sample rests with the top ten.

As regards this clone: No antigen is known for it. This may be a read error: a much more frequent sequence differs by one nucleotide.

The source material was memory CD4+ T cells sorted from blood. This sample's cell subset or site label indicates: CD45RA-negative fraction. The V gene is TRBV6-5 and the J gene is TRBJ2-7; the D segment could be TRBD1, given 6 matching bases. This TCR came from a woman in her 30s in good health. The CDR3 sequence is CASNPQGRYEQYF. The nucleotides read TGTGCCAGCAATCCACAGGGACGCTACGAGCAGTACTTC.